Listed below are T cell receptor beta chains from one sample, sequenced in a study of tumor and adjacent non-tumor tissue in lung cancer. Each CDR3 protein gets one entry after TCRdb re-called the multiplex PCR reads with MiXCR. The data show 100,000 to 150,000 distinct CDR3 sequences, with approximately 66% seen just once and about 13% held by the top ten. Specimen: lung tumor tissue. The source of these receptors is a man between 25 and 39 years old with non-small cell lung cancer. The CDR3 runs from the conserved cysteine through the conserved F or W. A D gene is named only where the DNA matches it firmly. Clone size is stated in some rows and not others, as once, few, many or a class when expanded.

D: .
size: few
V: TRBV10-2
J: TRBJ1-1
CDR3: CAIQISQGQGMNTEAFF
DNA: TGCGCCATACAAATCTCACAGGGTCAGGGGATGAACACTGAAGCTTTCTTT

D: TRBD1
size: many
V: TRBV20-1
J: TRBJ2-7
CDR3: CSARTGGYEQYF
DNA: TGCAGCGCTAGGACAGGGGGTTACGAGCAGTACTTC

D: .
size: .
V: TRBV20-1
J: TRBJ1-5
CDR3: CSATQGPNNQPQHF
DNA: TGCAGTGCTACACAGGGACCCAACAATCAGCCCCAACATTTT

D: .
size: .
V: TRBV6-6
J: TRBJ1-1
CDR3: CASIDSPGTPNAEAFF
DNA: TGTGCCAGCATCGACTCCCCCGGGACACCGAATGCTGAAGCTTTCTTT

D: .
size: .
V: TRBV6-5
J: TRBJ2-1
CDR3: CASSHSPLVNEQFF
DNA: TGTGCCAGTAGTCACTCGCCACTAGTCAATGAGCAGTTCTTC

D: .
size: once
V: TRBV20-1
J: TRBJ2-7
CDR3: CSAILGTRGFEQYF
DNA: TGCAGTGCTATCTTGGGGACGCGTGGCTTCGAGCAGTACTTC

D: .
size: .
V: TRBV20-1
J: TRBJ1-1
CDR3: CSATVSDGEAFF
DNA: TGCAGTGCTACCGTGAGTGACGGAGAAGCTTTCTTT

D: .
size: .
V: TRBV11-2
J: TRBJ2-2
CDR3: CVSSYGSNTGELFF
DNA: TGTGTCAGCAGCTATGGATCCAACACCGGGGAGCTATTTTTT

D: TRBD1
size: many
V: TRBV6-1
J: TRBJ2-1
CDR3: CASSTRQGAINEQFF
DNA: TGTGCCAGCAGTACTCGACAGGGGGCTATCAATGAGCAGTTCTTC

D: .
size: .
V: TRBV30
J: TRBJ2-5
CDR3: CVWSRTGETQYF
DNA: TGTGTCTGGAGTCGGACCGGGGAGACCCAGTACTTC

D: .
size: many
V: TRBV5-6
J: TRBJ1-3
CDR3: CASTLGDTSGNTIYF
DNA: TGTGCCAGCACCCTGGGGGACACCTCTGGAAACACCATATATTTT

D: .
size: .
V: TRBV11-1
J: TRBJ2-3
CDR3: CGSSLASETQYF
DNA: TGTGGCAGCAGCTTAGCGTCAGAAACGCAGTATTTT

D: .
size: .
V: TRBV4-1
J: TRBJ2-7
CDR3: CASSQDSRRSEQYF
DNA: TGCGCCAGCAGCCAAGATTCCCGGAGATCCGAGCAGTACTTC

D: .
size: .
V: TRBV5-4
J: TRBJ2-5
CDR3: CAGSVMTGGGTQYF
DNA: TGTGCCGGCAGCGTAATGACTGGCGGAGGGACCCAGTACTTC

D: TRBD1
size: many
V: TRBV6-2/TRBV6-3
J: TRBJ1-2
CDR3: CASSPGTGGEGYTF
DNA: TGTGCCAGCAGCCCCGGGACAGGGGGCGAAGGCTACACCTTC

D: .
size: many
V: TRBV5-5
J: TRBJ2-1
CDR3: CASSLGSLARAYNEQFF
DNA: TGTGCCAGCAGCTTGGGGAGCTTAGCTAGGGCCTACAATGAGCAGTTCTTC

D: .
size: many
V: TRBV29-1
J: TRBJ1-1
CDR3: CSVDSGTTFGTEAFF
DNA: TGCAGCGTCGATTCCGGGACAACCTTCGGCACTGAAGCTTTCTTT

D: .
size: .
V: TRBV27
J: TRBJ2-7
CDR3: CASSLEGTYEQYF
DNA: TGTGCCAGCAGTTTAGAGGGTACCTACGAGCAGTACTTC

D: TRBD1
size: many
V: TRBV20-1
J: TRBJ1-3
CDR3: CSAREAGQGRNTIYF
DNA: TGCAGTGCTAGGGAGGCGGGACAGGGAAGAAACACCATATATTTT